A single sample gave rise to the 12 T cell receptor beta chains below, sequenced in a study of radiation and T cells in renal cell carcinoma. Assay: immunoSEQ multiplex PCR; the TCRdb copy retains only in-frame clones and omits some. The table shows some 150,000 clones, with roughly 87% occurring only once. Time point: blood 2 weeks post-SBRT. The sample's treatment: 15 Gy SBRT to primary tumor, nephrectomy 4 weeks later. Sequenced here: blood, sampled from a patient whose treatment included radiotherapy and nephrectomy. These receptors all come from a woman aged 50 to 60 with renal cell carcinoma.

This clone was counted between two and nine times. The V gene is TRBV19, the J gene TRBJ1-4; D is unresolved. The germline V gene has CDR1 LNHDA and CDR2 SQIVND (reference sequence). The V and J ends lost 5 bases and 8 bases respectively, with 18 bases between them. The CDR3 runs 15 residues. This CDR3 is CASSSRPGPTEKLFF. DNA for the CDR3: TGTGCCAGTAGTTCCCGTCCGGGCCCTACAGAAAAACTGTTTTTT.

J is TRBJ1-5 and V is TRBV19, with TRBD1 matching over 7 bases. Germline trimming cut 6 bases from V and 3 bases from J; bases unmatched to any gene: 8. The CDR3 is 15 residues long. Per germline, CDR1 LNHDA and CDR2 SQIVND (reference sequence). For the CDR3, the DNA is TGTGCCAGTAGGTCCACGGGACAGACCAATCAGCCCCAGCATTTT. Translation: CASRSTGQTNQPQHF.

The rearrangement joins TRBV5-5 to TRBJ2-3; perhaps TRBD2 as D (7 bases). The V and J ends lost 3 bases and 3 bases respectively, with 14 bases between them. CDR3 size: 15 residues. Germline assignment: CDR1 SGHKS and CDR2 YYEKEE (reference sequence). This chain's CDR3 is CASSSGGGSTDTQYF. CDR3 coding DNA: TGTGCCAGCAGCTCCGGGGGCGGGAGTACAGATACGCAGTATTTT.

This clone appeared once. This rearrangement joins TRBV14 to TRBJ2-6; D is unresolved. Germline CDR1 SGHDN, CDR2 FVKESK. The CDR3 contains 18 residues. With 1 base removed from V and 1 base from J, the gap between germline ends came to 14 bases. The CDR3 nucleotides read TGTGCCAGCAGCCAAGGGCGGAAGGGAAGGTCTGGGGCCAACGTCCTGACTTTC. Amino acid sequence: CASSQGRKGRSGANVLTF.

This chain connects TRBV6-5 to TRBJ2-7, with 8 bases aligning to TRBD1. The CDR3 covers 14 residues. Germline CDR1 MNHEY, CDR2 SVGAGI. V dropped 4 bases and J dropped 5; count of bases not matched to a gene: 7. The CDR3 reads CASSLQGDEDEQYF. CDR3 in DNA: TGTGCCAGCAGTTTACAGGGGGATGAAGACGAGCAGTACTTC.

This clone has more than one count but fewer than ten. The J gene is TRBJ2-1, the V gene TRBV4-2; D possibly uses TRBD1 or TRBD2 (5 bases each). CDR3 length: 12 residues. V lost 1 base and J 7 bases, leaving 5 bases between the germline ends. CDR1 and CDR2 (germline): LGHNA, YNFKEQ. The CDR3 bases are TGTGCCAGCAGCCAAGGGGGGAATGAGCAGTTCTTC. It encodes CASSQGGNEQFF.

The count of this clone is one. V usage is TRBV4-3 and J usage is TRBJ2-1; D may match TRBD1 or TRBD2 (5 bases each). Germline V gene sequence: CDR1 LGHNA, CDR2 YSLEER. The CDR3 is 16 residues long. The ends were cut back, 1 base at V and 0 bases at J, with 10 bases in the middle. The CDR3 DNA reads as TGCGCCAGCAGCCAAGTCCCGGGGCCCTCCTACAATGAGCAGTTCTTC. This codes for CASSQVPGPSYNEQFF.

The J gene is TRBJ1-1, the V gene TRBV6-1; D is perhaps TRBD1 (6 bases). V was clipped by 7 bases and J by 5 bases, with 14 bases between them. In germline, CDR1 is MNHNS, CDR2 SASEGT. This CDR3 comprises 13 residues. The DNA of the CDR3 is TGTGCCAGCACCCCAGGGGTGGGAACTGAAGCTTTCTTT. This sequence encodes CASTPGVGTEAFF.

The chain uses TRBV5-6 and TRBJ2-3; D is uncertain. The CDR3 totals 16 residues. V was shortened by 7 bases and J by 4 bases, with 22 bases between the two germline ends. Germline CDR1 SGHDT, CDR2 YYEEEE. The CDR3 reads CASLRVGFRGADTQYF. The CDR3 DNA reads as TGTGCCAGCTTACGAGTCGGCTTTCGAGGAGCAGATACGCAGTATTTT.

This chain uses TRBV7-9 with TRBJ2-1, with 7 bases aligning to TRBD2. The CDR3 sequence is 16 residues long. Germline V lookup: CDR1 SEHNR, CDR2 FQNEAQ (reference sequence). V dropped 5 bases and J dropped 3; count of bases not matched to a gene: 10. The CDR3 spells CASSQMAGVFYNEQFF. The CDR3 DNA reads TGTGCCAGCAGCCAAATGGCGGGGGTCTTCTACAATGAGCAGTTCTTC.

This CDR3 is CASSPRDGYTF. CDR3 in DNA: TGTGCCAGCAGTCCTCGGGATGGCTACACCTTC. The gene calls are TRBV6-6 and TRBJ1-2, with D hard to call. Per the germline V gene, CDR1 is MNHNY and CDR2 is SVGAGI (reference sequence). The CDR3 spans 11 residues. V gave up 5 bases and J gave up 6 bases, with 7 bases separating them.

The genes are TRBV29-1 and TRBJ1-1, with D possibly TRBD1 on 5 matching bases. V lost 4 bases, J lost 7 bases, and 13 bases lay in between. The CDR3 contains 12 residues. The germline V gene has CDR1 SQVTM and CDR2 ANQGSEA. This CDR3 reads CSVGVGGYEAFF. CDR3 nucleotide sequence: TGCAGCGTTGGAGTTGGGGGATATGAAGCTTTCTTT.